The clone carrying this TCR beta chain turned up a few times. Its antigen is not known. This entry is derived from a study of beta chain features in type 1 diabetes. General study points: Researchers report that Type 1 diabetes patients had moderately but significantly shorter TCRB CDR3s across all four CD4+ subsets.

The CDR3 has 15 residues. Germline CDR1 is SGHTA and CDR2 is FQGNSA. J was trimmed by 5 bases and V by 5 bases; bases with no gene match: 2. The authors reverse transcribed all of the isolated RNA, so sequencing captured expressed TCRB transcripts. Naive, central memory and regulatory T cell samples yielded a few million reads on average. Clones were sequenced by immunoSEQ multiplex PCR, and TCRdb holds only the in-frame ones, with some missing. The table lists around 600,000 clones, around 12% of them singletons. The sample was naive CD4+ T cells from blood. The sequence was collected from a man aged 25 to 40 with type 1 diabetes. This sequence joins TRBV7-2 and TRBJ2-1, with 14 bases matching TRBD2. In DNA form, the CDR3 reads TGTGCCAGCAGCGGACTAGCGGGGGGAAACAATGAGCAGTTCTTC. It encodes CASSGLAGGNNEQFF.